Below, 3 T cell receptor beta chains from the same sample are listed, as sequenced in a study of T-cell reconstitution after alpha-beta-depleted transplantation in children. The library targeted TCRbeta and was prepared with unique molecular identifiers. TCRdb analysed the PCR reads with MiXCR anew, one entry per CDR3 protein. Here the sample spans approximately 590,000 distinct CDR3 sequences, roughly a tenth being singletons. Specimen: PBMCs from the stem cell graft donor, collected from the stem cell graft. Source of these receptors: a human donor who donated a stem cell graft to a child with acute myeloid leukemia.

This clonotype was counted ten times or more. This chain uses TRBV4-2 with TRBJ2-1; 7 nucleotides match TRBD2. The V gene end was trimmed by 4 bases and the J gene end by 2 bases; junction bases not matched to a gene: 5. The CDR3 runs 15 residues. Germline CDR1 and CDR2: LGHNA and YNFKEQ. CDR3 amino acids: CASSPSGGAYNEQFF. CDR3 DNA sequence: TGTGCCAGCAGCCCTAGCGGAGGGGCCTACAATGAGCAGTTCTTC.

The V and J genes are TRBV5-1 and TRBJ2-1; D not resolved. This CDR3 contains 15 residues. V gave up 0 bases and J gave up 6 bases, with 13 bases separating them. The germline V gene has CDR1 SGHRS and CDR2 YFSETQ. Here the CDR3 DNA reads TGCGCCAGCAGCTTGGAGGCAGCCTCAACCAATGAGCAGTTCTTC. This encodes CASSLEAASTNEQFF.

This clonotype appeared many times. The V gene is TRBV28, the J gene TRBJ1-1, with D unclear. The germline gives CDR1 MDHEN, CDR2 SYDVKM. The CDR3 loop spans 11 amino acids. Trimming pared 2 bases from V and 9 bases from J, leaving 7 bases between. CDR3 region: CASSLPGKAFF. The CDR3 DNA reads as TGTGCCAGCAGTTTACCGGGCAAAGCTTTCTTT.